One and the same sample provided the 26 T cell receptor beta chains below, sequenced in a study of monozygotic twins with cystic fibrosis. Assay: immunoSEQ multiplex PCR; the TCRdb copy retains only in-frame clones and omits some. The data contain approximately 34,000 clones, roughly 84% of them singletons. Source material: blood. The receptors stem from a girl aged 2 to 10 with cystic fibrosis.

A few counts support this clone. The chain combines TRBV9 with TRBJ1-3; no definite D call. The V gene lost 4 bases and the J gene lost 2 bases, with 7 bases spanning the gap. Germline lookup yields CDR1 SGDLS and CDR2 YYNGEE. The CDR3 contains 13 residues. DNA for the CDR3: TGTGCCAGCAGCACCGATCCTGGAAACACCATATATTTT. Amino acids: CASSTDPGNTIYF.

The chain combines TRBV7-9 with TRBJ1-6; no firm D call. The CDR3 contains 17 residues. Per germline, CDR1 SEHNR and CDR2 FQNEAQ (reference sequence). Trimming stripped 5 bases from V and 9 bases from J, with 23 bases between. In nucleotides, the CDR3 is TGTGCCAGCAGCCCCCAGCGAGATGGGGTGAGGAGTTCACCCCTCCACTTT. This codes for CASSPQRDGVRSSPLHF.

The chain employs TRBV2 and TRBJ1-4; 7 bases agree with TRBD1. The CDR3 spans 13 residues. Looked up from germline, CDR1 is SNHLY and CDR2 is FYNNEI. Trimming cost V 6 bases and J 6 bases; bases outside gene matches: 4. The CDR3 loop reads CASRTGRDEKLFF. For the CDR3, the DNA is TGTGCCAGCAGGACAGGGAGGGATGAAAAACTGTTTTTT.

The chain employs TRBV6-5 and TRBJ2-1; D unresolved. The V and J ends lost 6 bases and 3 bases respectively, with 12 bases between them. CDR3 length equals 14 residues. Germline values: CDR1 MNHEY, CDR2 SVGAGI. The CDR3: CASRTPKLYNEQFF. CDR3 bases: TGTGCCAGCAGAACACCGAAACTCTACAATGAGCAGTTCTTC.

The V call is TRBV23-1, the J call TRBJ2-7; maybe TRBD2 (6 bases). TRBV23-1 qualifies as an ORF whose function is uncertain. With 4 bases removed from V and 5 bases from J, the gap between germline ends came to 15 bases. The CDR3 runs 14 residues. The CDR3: CASSLAQGGNEQYF. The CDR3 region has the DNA TGCGCCAGCAGTCTGGCCCAGGGAGGTAACGAGCAGTACTTC.

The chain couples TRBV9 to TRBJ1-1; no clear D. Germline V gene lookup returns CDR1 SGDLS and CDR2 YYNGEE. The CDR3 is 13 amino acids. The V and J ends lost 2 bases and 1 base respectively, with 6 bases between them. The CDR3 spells CASSVMGNTEAFF. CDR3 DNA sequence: TGTGCCAGCAGCGTGATGGGGAACACTGAAGCTTTCTTT.

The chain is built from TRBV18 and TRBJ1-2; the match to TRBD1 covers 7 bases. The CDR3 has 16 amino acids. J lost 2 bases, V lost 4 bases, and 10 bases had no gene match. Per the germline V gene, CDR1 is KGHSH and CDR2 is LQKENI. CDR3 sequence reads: CASSLKAGGSNYGYTF. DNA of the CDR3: TGTGCCAGCTCACTAAAGGCAGGGGGATCGAACTATGGCTACACCTTC.

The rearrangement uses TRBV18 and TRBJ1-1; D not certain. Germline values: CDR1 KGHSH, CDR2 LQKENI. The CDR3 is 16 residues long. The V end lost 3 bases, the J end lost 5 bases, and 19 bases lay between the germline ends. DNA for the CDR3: TGTGCCAGCTCACCGACCGGTATAGGGAGTCGTACTGAAGCTTTCTTT. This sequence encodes CASSPTGIGSRTEAFF.

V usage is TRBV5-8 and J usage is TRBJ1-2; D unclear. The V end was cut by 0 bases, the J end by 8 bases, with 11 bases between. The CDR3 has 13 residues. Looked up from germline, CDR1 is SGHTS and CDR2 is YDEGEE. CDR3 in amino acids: CASSLVPRNGYTF. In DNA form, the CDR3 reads TGTGCCAGCAGCTTGGTTCCCAGAAACGGCTACACCTTC.

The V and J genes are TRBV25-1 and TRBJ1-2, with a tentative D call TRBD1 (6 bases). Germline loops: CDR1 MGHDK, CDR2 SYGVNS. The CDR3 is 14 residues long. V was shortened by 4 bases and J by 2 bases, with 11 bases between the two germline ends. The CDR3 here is CASSASQGNYGYTF. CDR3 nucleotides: TGTGCCAGCAGTGCCTCGCAGGGGAACTATGGCTACACCTTC.

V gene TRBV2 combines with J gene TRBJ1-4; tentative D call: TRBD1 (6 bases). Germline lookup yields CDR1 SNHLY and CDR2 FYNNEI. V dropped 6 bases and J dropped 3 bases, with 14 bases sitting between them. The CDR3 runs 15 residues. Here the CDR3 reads CASREMDSPNEKLFF. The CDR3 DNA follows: TGTGCCAGCAGGGAAATGGACAGTCCTAATGAAAAACTGTTTTTT.

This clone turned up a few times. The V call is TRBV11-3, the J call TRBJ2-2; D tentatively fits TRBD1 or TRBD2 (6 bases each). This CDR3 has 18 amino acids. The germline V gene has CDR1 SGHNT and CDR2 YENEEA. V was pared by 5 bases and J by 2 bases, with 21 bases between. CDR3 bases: TGTGCCAGCAGCCCCCGGGCCACAGGGCGGGGAAACACCGGGGAGCTGTTTTTT. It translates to CASSPRATGRGNTGELFF.

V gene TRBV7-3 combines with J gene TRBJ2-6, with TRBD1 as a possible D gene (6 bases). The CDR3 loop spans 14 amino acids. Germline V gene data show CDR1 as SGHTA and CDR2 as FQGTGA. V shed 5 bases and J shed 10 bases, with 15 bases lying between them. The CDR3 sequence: CASSESGTLNVLTF. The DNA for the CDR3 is TGTGCCAGCAGCGAATCCGGGACACTAAACGTCCTGACTTTC.

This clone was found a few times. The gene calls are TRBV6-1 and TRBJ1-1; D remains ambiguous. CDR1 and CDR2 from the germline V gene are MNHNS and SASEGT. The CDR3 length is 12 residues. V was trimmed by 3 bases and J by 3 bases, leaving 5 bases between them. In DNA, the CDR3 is TGTGCCAGCAGTGAGAGGGACACTGAAGCTTTCTTT. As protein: CASSERDTEAFF.

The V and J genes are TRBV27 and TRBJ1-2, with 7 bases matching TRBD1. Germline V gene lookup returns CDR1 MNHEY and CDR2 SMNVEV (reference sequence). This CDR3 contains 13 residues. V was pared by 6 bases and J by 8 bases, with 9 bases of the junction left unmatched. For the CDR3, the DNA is TGTGCCAGCAGGTCGACAGGGACACGGGGCTACACCTTC. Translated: CASRSTGTRGYTF.

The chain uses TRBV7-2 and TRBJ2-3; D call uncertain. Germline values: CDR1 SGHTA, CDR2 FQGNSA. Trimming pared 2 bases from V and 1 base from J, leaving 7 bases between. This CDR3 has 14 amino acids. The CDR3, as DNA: TGTGCCAGCAGCTTAAATCCGGGCACAGATACGCAGTATTTT. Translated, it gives CASSLNPGTDTQYF.

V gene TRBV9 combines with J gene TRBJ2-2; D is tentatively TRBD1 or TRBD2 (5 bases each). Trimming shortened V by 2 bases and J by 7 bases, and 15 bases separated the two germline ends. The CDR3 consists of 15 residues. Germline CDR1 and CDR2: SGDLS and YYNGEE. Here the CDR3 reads CASSVVGDGSGELFF. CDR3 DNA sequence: TGTGCCAGCAGCGTGGTCGGGGACGGCAGCGGGGAGCTGTTTTTT.

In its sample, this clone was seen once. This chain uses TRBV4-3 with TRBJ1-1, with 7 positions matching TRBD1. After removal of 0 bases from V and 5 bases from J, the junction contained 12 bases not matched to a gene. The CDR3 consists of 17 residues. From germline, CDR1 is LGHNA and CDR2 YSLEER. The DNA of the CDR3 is TGCGCCAGCAGCCAAGACAGGGGGAATGGCCCTGTGACTGAAGCTTTCTTT. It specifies CASSQDRGNGPVTEAFF.

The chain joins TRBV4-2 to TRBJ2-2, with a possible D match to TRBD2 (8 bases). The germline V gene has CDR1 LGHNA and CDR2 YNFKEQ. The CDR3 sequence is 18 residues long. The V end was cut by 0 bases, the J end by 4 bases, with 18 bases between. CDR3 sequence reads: CASSQEGWDSGSTGELFF. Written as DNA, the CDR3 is TGTGCCAGCAGCCAAGAAGGCTGGGACAGCGGGAGCACCGGGGAGCTGTTTTTT.

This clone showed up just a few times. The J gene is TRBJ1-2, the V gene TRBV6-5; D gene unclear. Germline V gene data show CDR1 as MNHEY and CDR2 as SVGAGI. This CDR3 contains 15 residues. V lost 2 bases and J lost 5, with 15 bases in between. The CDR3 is CASSYVLASGYGYTF. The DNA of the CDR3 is TGTGCCAGCAGTTACGTTCTAGCGTCGGGGTATGGCTACACCTTC.

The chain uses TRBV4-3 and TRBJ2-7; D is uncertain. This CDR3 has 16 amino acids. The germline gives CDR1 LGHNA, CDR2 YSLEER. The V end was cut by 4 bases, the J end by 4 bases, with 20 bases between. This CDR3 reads CASSLRHEAGRYEQYF. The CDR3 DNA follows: TGCGCCAGCAGCCTCCGTCATGAGGCAGGACGATACGAGCAGTACTTC.

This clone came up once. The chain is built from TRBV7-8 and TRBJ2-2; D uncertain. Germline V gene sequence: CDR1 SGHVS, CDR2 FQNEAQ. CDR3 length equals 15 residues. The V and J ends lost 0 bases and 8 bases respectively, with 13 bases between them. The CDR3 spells CASSLAVPLGGELFF. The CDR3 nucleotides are TGTGCCAGCAGCTTAGCGGTGCCCCTGGGGGGGGAGCTGTTTTTT.

In DNA, the CDR3 is TGTGCCAGCAGCCAAAAGGGGACAAATACGCAGTATTTT. It translates to CASSQKGTNTQYF. This rearrangement joins TRBV14 to TRBJ2-3, with D perhaps TRBD1 (6 bases). The CDR3 covers 13 residues. V dropped 2 bases and J dropped 7 bases, with 10 bases sitting between them. Germline V gene data show CDR1 as SGHDN and CDR2 as FVKESK.

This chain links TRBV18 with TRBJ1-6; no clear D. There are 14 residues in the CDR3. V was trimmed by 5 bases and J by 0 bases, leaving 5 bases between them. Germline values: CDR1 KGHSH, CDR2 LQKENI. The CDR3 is CASSLSSYNSPLHF. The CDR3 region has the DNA TGTGCCAGCTCATTAAGCTCCTATAATTCACCCCTCCACTTT.

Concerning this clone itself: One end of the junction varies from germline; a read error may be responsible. CDR3 bases: TGTGCCAGCAGCTTAACCCCACTGAACCCTGAAGCTTTCTTT. It is translated as CASSLTPLNPEAFF. The chain employs TRBV7-3 and TRBJ1-1; D not certain. The germline V gene encodes CDR1 SGHTA and CDR2 FQGTGA. The CDR3 spans 14 residues.

The CDR3 nucleotides are TGTGCCAGCAGCTTAAGTGGACTAAGGGACAAAAACATTCAGTACTTC. The encoded protein is CASSLSGLRDKNIQYF. The V and J genes are TRBV13 and TRBJ2-4; a possible D gene is TRBD2 (6 bases). Trimming removed 2 bases at V and 3 bases at J, with 14 bases between. Germline-derived CDR1 and CDR2 are PRHDT and FYEKMQ (reference sequence). The CDR3 sequence is 16 residues long.